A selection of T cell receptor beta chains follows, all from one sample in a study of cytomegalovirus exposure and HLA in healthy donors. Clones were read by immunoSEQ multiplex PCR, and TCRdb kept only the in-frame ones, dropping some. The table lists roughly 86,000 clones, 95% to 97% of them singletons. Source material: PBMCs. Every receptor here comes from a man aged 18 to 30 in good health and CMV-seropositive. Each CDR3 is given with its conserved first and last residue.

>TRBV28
CASRRPGRRDEKLFF
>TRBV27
CASSLSDSYTEAFF
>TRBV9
CASSSRDIHQETQYF
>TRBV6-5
CASSWRTANEKLFF
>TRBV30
CAWSGAYGYTF
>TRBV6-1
CASSGGRTVNYGYTF
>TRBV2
CASRNEEEGESGELFF
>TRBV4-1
CASSQDGRDPTDTQYF
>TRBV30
CAWAPDPGDTQYF
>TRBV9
CASSMLGDSSSYEQYF
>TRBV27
CASRLPGGSGQYF
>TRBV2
CAGGVYNEQFF
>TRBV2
CASSRRHLLAGEGPEQYF
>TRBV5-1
CASSPTTGTDNEQFF
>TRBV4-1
CASSQPTSGKEQYF
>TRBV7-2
CASSLAPTNEQFF
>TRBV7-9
CASSLRDRSYEQYF
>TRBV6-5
CASRQTETQYF
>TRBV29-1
CSVELTSGSPNEQFF
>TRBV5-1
CASSLEASGSYTYNEQFF
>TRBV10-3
CAIRDSSYEQYF
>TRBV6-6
CASSRPHQGLDEKLFF
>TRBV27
CASMSGDRTNYGYTF